The 32 T cell receptor beta chains reported below all come from one sample, sequenced in a study of cytomegalovirus exposure and HLA in healthy donors. Clones were read by immunoSEQ multiplex PCR, and TCRdb kept only the in-frame ones, dropping some. The data show roughly 60,000 clones, roughly nine tenths seen once. The sequenced material came from PBMCs. The source is a young woman in good health and CMV-seronegative.

This clone has a single count. V gene TRBV11-2 combines with J gene TRBJ2-1; the D gene is possibly TRBD1 (5 bases). CDR3 size: 16 residues. Trimming removed 0 bases at V and 10 bases at J, with 19 bases between. The germline gives CDR1 SGHAT, CDR2 FQNNGV. The CDR3 spells CASSLDQDTLGNEQFF. The CDR3 DNA follows: TGTGCCAGCAGCTTAGATCAGGACACCCTTGGTAACGAGCAGTTCTTC.

CDR3 coding DNA: TGTGCCAGCAGCGGGGGACAGAGGGCAACTAATGAAAAACTGTTTTTT. The encoded protein is CASSGGQRATNEKLFF. This chain links TRBV7-2 with TRBJ1-4, with 7 positions matching TRBD1. The CDR3 is made up of 16 amino acids. Germline CDR1 reads SGHTA; CDR2 reads FQGNSA. With V trimmed by 5 bases and J by 0 bases, 6 bases remained unmatched.

The chain's CDR3 is CASSPTYTGELFF. CDR3 nucleotides: TGTGCCAGCAGCCCCACATACACCGGGGAGCTGTTTTTT. The chain uses TRBV11-3 and TRBJ2-2; D is undetermined. Trimming left V 5 bases short and J 3 bases short, with 7 bases between. CDR1 SGHNT and CDR2 YENEEA come from the germline V gene. The CDR3 sequence is 13 residues long.

The rearrangement links TRBV28 to TRBJ2-5; 7 bases are a match to TRBD2. Germline V gene lookup returns CDR1 MDHEN and CDR2 SYDVKM. The trim removed 3 bases at V and 4 bases at J, leaving 5 bases unmatched. This CDR3 has 14 residues. The CDR3 bases are TGTGCCAGCAGTTTTCGCGCGGGAGTAGAGACCCAGTACTTC. Encoded protein: CASSFRAGVETQYF.

V usage is TRBV11-2 and J usage is TRBJ2-7; D not certain. Trimming took 6 bases from V and 3 from J, leaving 3 bases between them. This CDR3 comprises 10 residues. Looked up from germline, CDR1 is SGHAT and CDR2 is FQNNGV. The CDR3 is CASSLYEQYF. The DNA of the CDR3 is TGTGCCAGCAGTCTCTACGAGCAGTACTTC.

The V and J genes are TRBV9 and TRBJ2-4, with TRBD2 identical over 7 bases. CDR3 length: 15 amino acids. CDR1 SGDLS and CDR2 YYNGEE come from the germline V gene. Trimming cost V 0 bases and J 5 bases; bases outside gene matches: 5. The CDR3 here is CASSVDGRYENIQYF. DNA for the CDR3: TGTGCCAGCAGCGTAGACGGGAGGTACGAAAACATTCAGTACTTC. Complete variable domain (other parts from reference TRBV9 and TRBJ2-4): DSGVTQTPKHLITATGQRVTLRCSPRSGDLSVYWYQQSLDQGLQFLIQYYNGEERAKGNILERFSAQQFPDLHSELNLSSLELGDSALYFCASSVDGRYENIQYFGAGTRLSVL.

The rearrangement links TRBV6-5 to TRBJ1-2, with D maybe TRBD1 (6 bases). V gave up 5 bases and J gave up 6 bases, with 10 bases separating them. The V gene's germline CDR1 is MNHEY and CDR2 SVGAGI. The CDR3 sequence is 12 residues long. The CDR3 nucleotides are TGTGCCAGCAGTCGACAGGCGGATGGCTACACCTTC. Translating it yields CASSRQADGYTF.

CDR3 nucleotide sequence: TGTGCCAGCAGGGAGACAGGGAACACTGAAGCTTTCTTT. Translating gives CASRETGNTEAFF. V usage is TRBV6-5 and J usage is TRBJ1-1; D might be TRBD1 (6 bases). This CDR3 spans 13 amino acids. Germline lookup yields CDR1 MNHEY and CDR2 SVGAGI. V was clipped by 6 bases and J by 1 base, with 9 bases between them.

The chain combines TRBV6-1 with TRBJ1-5; D is perhaps TRBD1 (6 bases). With 1 base removed from V and 3 bases from J, the gap between germline ends came to 13 bases. Germline V gene data show CDR1 as MNHNS and CDR2 as SASEGT. The CDR3 has 16 residues. In DNA form, the CDR3 reads TGTGCCAGCAGTGAAGTAGGGGGGGCCTCCAATCAGCCCCAGCATTTT. Its protein product is CASSEVGGASNQPQHF.

This clone showed up just once. The chain combines TRBV9 with TRBJ1-5; a possible D gene is TRBD1 (6 bases). V gave up 4 bases and J gave up 4 bases, with 15 bases separating them. CDR1 is SGDLS and CDR2 is YYNGEE in the germline V gene. The length of the CDR3 is 15 residues. In nucleotides, the CDR3 is TGTGCCAGCAGCCCCGGAAAAGGGGGTAATCAGCCCCAGCATTTT. Encoded protein: CASSPGKGGNQPQHF.

V usage is TRBV4-2 and J usage is TRBJ2-3; 11 nucleotides match TRBD2. The CDR3 sequence is 16 residues long. Trimming removed 3 bases from V and 1 base from J; junction bases left unmatched: 3. Germline V gene data show CDR1 as LGHNA and CDR2 as YNFKEQ. The CDR3 DNA sequence: TGTGCCAGCAGCCAGGAACTAGCGGGAGGCACAGATACGCAGTATTTT. Amino acid sequence: CASSQELAGGTDTQYF.

V usage is TRBV7-6 and J usage is TRBJ2-3; unclear D gene. The CDR3 is made up of 14 amino acids. Germline CDR1 SGHVS, CDR2 FNYEAQ. Trimming cost V 5 bases and J 0 bases, with 9 bases left between them. CDR3 sequence (DNA): TGTGCCAGCAGCCCCCAGTCTAGCACAGATACGCAGTATTTT. Its protein is CASSPQSSTDTQYF. Full variable domain (outside the CDR3, taken from reference TRBV7-6 and TRBJ2-3): GAGVSQSPRYKVTKRGQDVALRCDPISGHVSLYWYRQALGQGPEFLTYFNYEAQQDKSGLPNDRFSAERPEGSISTLTIQRTEQRDSAMYRCASSPQSSTDTQYFGPGTRLTVL.

On this clone itself: An end of the junction differs from the germline gene, which may be a read error. The rearrangement uses TRBV28 and TRBJ2-1; 10 positions match TRBD1. This CDR3 spans 15 amino acids. Germline CDR1 reads MDHEN; CDR2 reads SYDVKM. The CDR3 here is CARSAPGQGNDEQFF. The CDR3 DNA follows: TGTGCCCGCAGTGCTCCGGGACAGGGGAACGATGAGCAGTTCTTC. Together with reference TRBV28 and TRBJ2-1, the CDR3 gives the full variable domain: DVKVTQSSRYLVKRTGEKVFLECVQDMDHENMFWYRQDPGLGLRLIYFSYDVKMKEKGDIPEGYSVSREKKERFSLILESASTNQTSMYLCARSAPGQGNDEQFFGPGTRLTVL.

The chain couples TRBV5-6 to TRBJ2-2; D is undetermined. CDR3 length: 14 amino acids. V was shortened by 4 bases and J by 4 bases, with 11 bases between the two germline ends. From germline, CDR1 is SGHDT and CDR2 YYEEEE. The CDR3 sequence is CASSLETGTGELFF. The DNA for the CDR3 is TGTGCCAGCAGCCTAGAAACGGGCACCGGGGAGCTGTTTTTT.

Comments on this clone: At one boundary the junction diverges from the germline segment, which might be a read error. Different DNA sequences within this sample yield the same CDR3. V usage is TRBV30 and J usage is TRBJ2-5; possibly TRBD1 for D (5 bases). CDR3 length equals 13 residues. Germline V lookup: CDR1 GTSNPN, CDR2 SVGIG (reference sequence). CDR3 sequence: CAWNPGLEETQYF. The DNA for the CDR3 is TGTGCTTGGAATCCAGGGCTGGAGGAGACCCAGTACTTC.

The V call is TRBV5-1, the J call TRBJ2-5; 9 bases are a match to TRBD2. The germline gives CDR1 SGHRS, CDR2 YFSETQ. The CDR3 is 16 residues long. The V gene end was trimmed by 1 base and the J gene end by 2 bases; junction bases not matched to a gene: 6. The CDR3 reads CASSLFLAGTQETQYF. The CDR3 DNA is TGCGCCAGCAGCTTGTTCCTAGCGGGAACTCAAGAGACCCAGTACTTC.

The V call is TRBV28, the J call TRBJ2-7, with a possible D match to TRBD2 (5 bases). CDR3 length equals 13 residues. Per germline, CDR1 MDHEN and CDR2 SYDVKM. Trimming took off 2 bases at V and 6 bases at J, with 11 bases between the two ends. CDR3 in DNA: TGTGCCAGCAGTTTACCGGGGTGGGGCGAGCAGTACTTC. It codes for CASSLPGWGEQYF. The complete variable domain, with remaining parts taken from reference TRBV28 and TRBJ2-7, reads DVKVTQSSRYLVKRTGEKVFLECVQDMDHENMFWYRQDPGLGLRLIYFSYDVKMKEKGDIPEGYSVSREKKERFSLILESASTNQTSMYLCASSLPGWGEQYFGPGTRLTVT.

This chain's CDR3 is CALDRGGYEQYF. CDR3 in DNA: TGTGCCTTAGACAGGGGAGGCTACGAGCAGTACTTC. This chain joins TRBV30 and TRBJ2-7; 8 bases are a match to TRBD1. This CDR3 region has 12 residues. Trimming cost V 7 bases and J 3 bases; bases outside gene matches: 5. Per the germline V gene, CDR1 is GTSNPN and CDR2 is SVGIG (reference sequence).

The V call is TRBV28, the J call TRBJ1-1; D possibly corresponds to TRBD1 (5 bases). Trimming shortened V by 9 bases and J by 1 base, and 18 bases separated the two germline ends. Germline loops: CDR1 MDHEN, CDR2 SYDVKM. The length of the CDR3 is 15 residues. This CDR3 is CASLLGRGKNTEAFF. The CDR3 DNA reads TGTGCCAGTTTATTGGGGAGGGGCAAGAACACTGAAGCTTTCTTT.

This chain links TRBV13 with TRBJ2-7, with 7 bases that match TRBD2. V was pared by 5 bases and J by 4 bases, with 14 bases of the junction left unmatched. CDR3 length equals 16 residues. CDR1 PRHDT and CDR2 FYEKMQ come from the germline V gene (reference sequence). CDR3 DNA: TGTGCCAGCAGCCCCGGCGGGGCGGGAGTGGTATACGAGCAGTACTTC. Protein sequence: CASSPGGAGVVYEQYF.

The rearrangement joins TRBV25-1 to TRBJ1-5; D perhaps matches TRBD1 (5 bases). V lost 6 bases and J lost 0, with 15 bases in between. The CDR3 sequence is 16 residues long. Germline CDR1 is MGHDK and CDR2 is SYGVNS. The CDR3 region is CASSDGGGDSNQPQHF. The CDR3 DNA is TGTGCCAGCAGCGACGGAGGAGGGGATAGCAATCAGCCCCAGCATTTT.

V usage is TRBV7-2 and J usage is TRBJ2-7; D gene unclear. Trimming took off 2 bases at V and 4 bases at J, with 12 bases between the two ends. The CDR3 is 14 amino acids. Germline assignment: CDR1 SGHTA and CDR2 FQGNSA. CDR3 bases: TGTGCCAGCAGCTTAAATCGCGTATCGTACGAGCAGTACTTC. This sequence encodes CASSLNRVSYEQYF.

The chain employs TRBV27 and TRBJ2-3, with 8 nucleotides matching TRBD2. This CDR3 region has 15 residues. Unmatched junction bases numbered 2, after V lost 2 bases and J lost 1 base. Germline CDR1 is MNHEY and CDR2 is SMNVEV (reference sequence). CDR3 sequence: CASSLAGGRTDTQYF. The CDR3 DNA reads TGTGCCAGCAGTTTAGCGGGAGGCCGCACAGATACGCAGTATTTT.

The V call is TRBV27, the J call TRBJ1-1, with 7 nucleotides matching TRBD1. Germline loops: CDR1 MNHEY, CDR2 SMNVEV (reference sequence). The CDR3 loop spans 15 amino acids. J was trimmed by 0 bases and V by 5 bases; bases with no gene match: 6. The CDR3 nucleotides read TGTGCCAGCAGTCCTGAGACAGGGTTGAACACTGAAGCTTTCTTT. Its translation is CASSPETGLNTEAFF.

The J gene is TRBJ2-7, the V gene TRBV28; possible D gene TRBD1, 6 bases. V lost 6 bases to trimming and J lost 2 bases, with 14 bases between them. The CDR3 runs 14 residues. CDR1 is MDHEN, CDR2 SYDVKM, per germline. Written as DNA, the CDR3 is TGTGCCAGCAGAGAACAATGGACAGCCTACGAGCAGTACTTC. Amino acid sequence: CASREQWTAYEQYF.

The chain couples TRBV2 to TRBJ1-1; no definite D call. V gave up 7 bases and J gave up 0 bases, with 12 bases separating them. This CDR3 is 14 amino acids long. Germline loops: CDR1 SNHLY, CDR2 FYNNEI. The CDR3 DNA reads as TGTGCCAGCACCATAGAAATTATGAACACTGAAGCTTTCTTT. Translation: CASTIEIMNTEAFF.

The rearrangement uses TRBV7-2 and TRBJ2-1; 11 bases are a match to TRBD2. The CDR3 is made up of 16 amino acids. CDR1 is SGHTA, CDR2 FQGNSA, per germline. The V gene end was trimmed by 4 bases and the J gene end by 9 bases; junction bases not matched to a gene: 11. CDR3 protein: CASSSQLAGDPSEQFF. CDR3 nucleotide sequence: TGTGCCAGCAGCTCCCAACTAGCGGGAGACCCAAGTGAGCAGTTCTTC.

V usage is TRBV5-1 and J usage is TRBJ2-6, with 7 bases lining up with TRBD1. Germline loops: CDR1 SGHRS, CDR2 YFSETQ. This CDR3 has 18 residues. The trim removed 3 bases at V and 0 bases at J, leaving 9 bases unmatched. CDR3 protein: CASSSRKGQHSGANVLTF. The CDR3 DNA sequence: TGCGCCAGCAGCTCACGGAAGGGACAGCACTCTGGGGCCAACGTCCTGACTTTC.

This clone appeared a few times. Other DNA sequences in this sample translate to the same CDR3. V usage is TRBV30 and J usage is TRBJ1-1; the D gene is possibly TRBD1 (6 bases). V lost 2 bases and J lost 1, with 8 bases in between. The germline CDR1 and CDR2 sequences are GTSNPN and SVGIG (reference sequence). The CDR3 totals 13 residues. The CDR3 DNA reads TGTGCCTGGAGTCGGACAGAGAACACTGAAGCTTTCTTT. It encodes CAWSRTENTEAFF.

This clone was recorded only once. The V and J genes are TRBV5-6 and TRBJ1-4, with 9 bases aligning to TRBD1. With 5 bases clipped from V and 13 bases from J, the junction kept 21 bases outside the gene matches. CDR1 SGHDT and CDR2 YYEEEE come from the germline V gene. This CDR3 has 17 amino acids. The CDR3 DNA is TGTGCCAGCAGTTCGCAAGTTATTAATCCGGGACAGGGAGGACTGTTTTTT. It is translated as CASSSQVINPGQGGLFF.

This chain's CDR3 is CASSVNRASTDTQYF. CDR3 bases: TGTGCCAGCAGCGTCAATAGAGCTAGCACAGATACGCAGTATTTT. The rearrangement joins TRBV9 to TRBJ2-3; D is uncertain. The CDR3 contains 15 residues. Trimming left V 2 bases short and J 0 bases short, with 10 bases between. Germline-derived CDR1 and CDR2 are SGDLS and YYNGEE.

The chain has TRBV11-3 and TRBJ2-5, with no clear D. V lost 5 bases and J 2 bases, leaving 3 bases between the germline ends. Germline loops: CDR1 SGHNT, CDR2 YENEEA. This CDR3 is 11 amino acids long. The CDR3 DNA follows: TGTGCCAGCAGCATACAAGAGACCCAGTACTTC. Translated, it gives CASSIQETQYF.